This TCR beta chain was documented in a study of blood T cell repertoires in COVID-19. Study-level information: In each case, the material was cDNA or gDNA derived from T cells, B-cell-depleted T cells, or PBMCs.

The protocol was immunoSEQ multiplex PCR, while the TCRdb copy is restricted to in-frame clones and leaves out a portion. The sample lists some 200,000 clones; around 80% were seen once. This CDR3 is built from 13 residues. Trimming cost V 6 bases and J 5 bases; bases outside gene matches: 6. V usage is TRBV12-3 or TRBV12-4 and J usage is TRBJ2-7, with 8 bases that match TRBD2. The origin of this receptor is a woman older than 75 with acute or convalescent COVID-19. Sequences were obtained from peripheral blood. CDR3 bases: TGTGCCAGCAGCGGGGGGGCGGGAGACGAGCAGTACTTC. Residues: CASSGGAGDEQYF.